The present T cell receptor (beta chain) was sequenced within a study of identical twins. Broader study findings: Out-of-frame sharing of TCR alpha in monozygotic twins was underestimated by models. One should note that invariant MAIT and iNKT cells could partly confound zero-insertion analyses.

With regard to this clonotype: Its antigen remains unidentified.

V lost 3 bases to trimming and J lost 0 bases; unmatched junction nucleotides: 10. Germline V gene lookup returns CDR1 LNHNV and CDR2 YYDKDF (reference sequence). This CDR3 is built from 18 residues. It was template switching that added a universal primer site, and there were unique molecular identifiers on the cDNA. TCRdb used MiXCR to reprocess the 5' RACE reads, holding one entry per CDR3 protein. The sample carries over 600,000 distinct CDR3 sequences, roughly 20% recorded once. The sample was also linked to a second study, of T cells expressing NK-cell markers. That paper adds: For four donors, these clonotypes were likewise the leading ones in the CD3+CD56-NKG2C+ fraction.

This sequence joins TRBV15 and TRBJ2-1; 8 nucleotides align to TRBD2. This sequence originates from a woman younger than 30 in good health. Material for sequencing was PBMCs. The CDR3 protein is CATSSRLPGGSSYNEQFF. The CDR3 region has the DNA TGTGCCACCAGCAGCCGCTTACCGGGAGGGAGCTCCTACAATGAGCAGTTCTTC.